The next 17 T cell receptor beta chains were all read from a single sample in a study of blood T cell repertoires in COVID-19. The protocol was immunoSEQ multiplex PCR, while the TCRdb copy is restricted to in-frame clones and leaves out a portion. In the table there are around 200,000 clones, around 86% of which are singletons. Sequencing input: peripheral blood. Source of these receptors: a woman of 80 years or more in a cohort sampled during active or convalescent COVID-19.

The chain carries TRBV28 and TRBJ2-5; D remains ambiguous. CDR3 size: 15 residues. Trimming cost V 4 bases and J 1 base, with 13 bases left between them. The germline V gene encodes CDR1 MDHEN and CDR2 SYDVKM. The CDR3 region has the DNA TGTGCCAGCAGTTCCCCTGGGCAGTCCCAAGAGACCCAGTACTTC. Amino acids: CASSSPGQSQETQYF.

This clone was picked up one time. The chain employs TRBV3-1 (or the pseudogene TRBV3-2) and TRBJ1-1; no reliable D call. Germline loops: CDR1 LGHDT, CDR2 YNNKEL (reference sequence). V lost 4 bases, J lost 0 bases, and 12 bases lay in between. The CDR3 covers 15 residues. CDR3: CASSPKGVLNTEAFF. CDR3 in DNA: TGTGCCAGCAGCCCTAAAGGAGTGCTGAACACTGAAGCTTTCTTT.

This chain joins TRBV10-2 and TRBJ1-6; possibly TRBD1 for D (5 bases). In germline, CDR1 is WSHSY, CDR2 SAAADI. Trimming took off 8 bases at V and 7 bases at J, with 12 bases between the two ends. The CDR3 is 13 residues long. The CDR3 coding sequence is TGCGCCAGCTCTAGGGGCCGCAATTCACCCCTCCACTTT. The encoded protein is CASSRGRNSPLHF.

V and J are TRBV12-3 or TRBV12-4 and TRBJ1-5, with D hard to call. The CDR3 has 13 amino acids. V was shortened by 6 bases and J by 0 bases, with 6 bases between the two germline ends. CDR3 amino acids: CASRSNSNQPQHF. In nucleotides, the CDR3 is TGTGCCAGCAGATCTAATAGCAATCAGCCCCAGCATTTT.

The CDR3 DNA reads TGCGCCAGCAGCCAAGAGCAGGGGGCTACAGATACGCAGTATTTT. It is translated as CASSQEQGATDTQYF. The rearrangement uses TRBV4-1 and TRBJ2-3; 8 positions match TRBD1. Losses at the gene ends were 0 bases for V and 3 bases for J; bases not matched to a gene: 2. CDR3 length: 15 residues. The germline CDR1 and CDR2 sequences are MGHRA and YSYEKL.

The chain joins TRBV11-3 to TRBJ2-7; 8 bases align to TRBD1. In germline, CDR1 is SGHNT, CDR2 YENEEA. There are 14 residues in the CDR3. V shed 3 bases, J shed 1 base, and the junction held 2 bases outside the gene matches. The CDR3 sequence: CASSFGQGSYEQYF. In DNA form, the CDR3 reads TGTGCCAGCAGCTTCGGACAGGGTTCCTACGAGCAGTACTTC.

The sample holds a few counts of this clone. The chain is built from TRBV7-9 and TRBJ2-3, with 7 positions matching TRBD1. Germline V CDR1 and CDR2: SEHNR, FQNEAQ (reference sequence). The V segment lost 5 bases and the J segment 1 base; nucleotides outside the gene matches: 3. CDR3 size: 14 residues. Here the CDR3 reads CASSPDRGTDTQYF. The DNA of the CDR3 is TGTGCCAGCAGCCCCGACAGGGGCACAGATACGCAGTATTTT.

This clone was found a few times. The gene calls are TRBV5-6 and TRBJ2-1, with 9 bases identical to TRBD1. The CDR3 runs to 16 residues. The germline V gene has CDR1 SGHDT and CDR2 YYEEEE. Losses at the gene ends were 4 bases for V and 0 bases for J; bases not matched to a gene: 5. The CDR3, as DNA: TGTGCCAGCAGCCAGGGACAGGGATCCTCCTACAATGAGCAGTTCTTC. It encodes CASSQGQGSSYNEQFF.

The V gene is TRBV18, the J gene TRBJ1-6; no clear D. Trimming left V 6 bases short and J 1 base short, with 10 bases between. The CDR3 has 15 residues. Germline-derived CDR1 and CDR2 are KGHSH and LQKENI. The CDR3 sequence is CASSPDMSYNSPLHF. Here the CDR3 DNA reads TGTGCCAGCTCCCCCGACATGTCCTATAATTCACCCCTCCACTTT.

CDR3 amino acids: CAWRDYGQGAYNEQFF. CDR3 nucleotide sequence: TGTGCCTGGAGAGATTATGGACAGGGGGCCTACAATGAGCAGTTCTTC. The chain carries TRBV30 and TRBJ2-1; 10 bases line up with TRBD1. This CDR3 contains 16 residues. V shed 3 bases and J 2 bases; nucleotides not matched to a gene: 7. Looked up from germline, CDR1 is GTSNPN and CDR2 is SVGIG (reference sequence).

This chain uses TRBV24-1 with TRBJ1-2; 7 nucleotides agree with TRBD1. Trimming removed 2 bases from V and 0 bases from J; junction bases left unmatched: 5. Germline loops: CDR1 KGHDR, CDR2 SFDVKD. CDR3 length equals 16 residues. DNA of the CDR3: TGTGCCACCAGTGATTCCCCGGACAGGACTAACTATGGCTACACCTTC. It translates to CATSDSPDRTNYGYTF.

This rearrangement joins TRBV30 to TRBJ1-2; the match to TRBD1 covers 7 bases. The germline V gene encodes CDR1 GTSNPN and CDR2 SVGIG (reference sequence). The junction had 29 bases not matched to a gene; V was cut back by 1 base and J by 3 bases. The CDR3 length is 22 residues. CDR3: CAWSEELYIGTDGLLWDYGYTF. The CDR3 coding sequence is TGTGCCTGGAGTGAAGAACTTTACATAGGGACAGACGGGCTCCTTTGGGACTATGGCTACACCTTC.

The chain couples TRBV2 to TRBJ1-5; D not resolved. With 0 bases removed from V and 4 bases from J, the gap between germline ends came to 10 bases. CDR3 size: 15 residues. In germline, CDR1 is SNHLY, CDR2 FYNNEI. The CDR3 sequence: CASSEAAGNNQPQHF. DNA for the CDR3: TGTGCCAGCAGTGAAGCCGCAGGAAATAATCAGCCCCAGCATTTT.

The chain combines TRBV18 with TRBJ1-2; a weak D match, TRBD1 (5 bases). Germline V gene lookup returns CDR1 KGHSH and CDR2 LQKENI. This CDR3 comprises 15 residues. Deletions cut 0 bases from V and 2 bases from J, with 10 bases between. CDR3 loop: CASSPPGRANYGYTF. The DNA for the CDR3 is TGTGCCAGCTCACCACCGGGCAGGGCCAACTATGGCTACACCTTC.

This clone has more than one count but fewer than ten. This sequence joins TRBV5-4 and TRBJ1-1; maybe TRBD1 (5 bases). The germline gives CDR1 SGHNT, CDR2 YYREEE (reference sequence). The CDR3 length is 13 residues. V dropped 3 bases and J dropped 1 base, with 7 bases sitting between them. CDR3 in amino acids: CASSSQGNTEAFF. CDR3 DNA sequence: TGTGCCAGCAGCTCGCAGGGGAACACTGAAGCTTTCTTT. Complete variable domain (other parts from reference TRBV5-4 and TRBJ1-1): ETGVTQSPTHLIKTRGQQVTLRCSSQSGHNTVSWYQQALGQGPQFIFQYYREEENGRGNFPPRFSGLQFPNYSSELNVNALELDDSALYLCASSSQGNTEAFFGQGTRLTVV.

The chain joins TRBV3-1 (or the pseudogene TRBV3-2) to TRBJ1-2, with D unclear. V lost 1 base, J lost 8 bases, and 23 bases lay in between. Per the germline V gene, CDR1 is LGHDT and CDR2 is YNNKEL (reference sequence). This CDR3 is built from 17 residues. CDR3 in amino acids: CASSQGWQSLNIVGYTF. The DNA for the CDR3 is TGTGCCAGCAGCCAAGGATGGCAGTCCCTTAATATTGTGGGCTACACCTTC.

The V gene is TRBV6-4, the J gene TRBJ2-1, with 7 bases identical to TRBD2. Trimming cost V 3 bases and J 10 bases; bases outside gene matches: 6. This CDR3 spans 13 amino acids. The germline V gene encodes CDR1 MRHNA and CDR2 SNTAGT. The CDR3 loop is CASSEGLRSEQFF. The DNA of the CDR3 is TGTGCCAGCAGTGAGGGACTACGAAGCGAGCAGTTCTTC.